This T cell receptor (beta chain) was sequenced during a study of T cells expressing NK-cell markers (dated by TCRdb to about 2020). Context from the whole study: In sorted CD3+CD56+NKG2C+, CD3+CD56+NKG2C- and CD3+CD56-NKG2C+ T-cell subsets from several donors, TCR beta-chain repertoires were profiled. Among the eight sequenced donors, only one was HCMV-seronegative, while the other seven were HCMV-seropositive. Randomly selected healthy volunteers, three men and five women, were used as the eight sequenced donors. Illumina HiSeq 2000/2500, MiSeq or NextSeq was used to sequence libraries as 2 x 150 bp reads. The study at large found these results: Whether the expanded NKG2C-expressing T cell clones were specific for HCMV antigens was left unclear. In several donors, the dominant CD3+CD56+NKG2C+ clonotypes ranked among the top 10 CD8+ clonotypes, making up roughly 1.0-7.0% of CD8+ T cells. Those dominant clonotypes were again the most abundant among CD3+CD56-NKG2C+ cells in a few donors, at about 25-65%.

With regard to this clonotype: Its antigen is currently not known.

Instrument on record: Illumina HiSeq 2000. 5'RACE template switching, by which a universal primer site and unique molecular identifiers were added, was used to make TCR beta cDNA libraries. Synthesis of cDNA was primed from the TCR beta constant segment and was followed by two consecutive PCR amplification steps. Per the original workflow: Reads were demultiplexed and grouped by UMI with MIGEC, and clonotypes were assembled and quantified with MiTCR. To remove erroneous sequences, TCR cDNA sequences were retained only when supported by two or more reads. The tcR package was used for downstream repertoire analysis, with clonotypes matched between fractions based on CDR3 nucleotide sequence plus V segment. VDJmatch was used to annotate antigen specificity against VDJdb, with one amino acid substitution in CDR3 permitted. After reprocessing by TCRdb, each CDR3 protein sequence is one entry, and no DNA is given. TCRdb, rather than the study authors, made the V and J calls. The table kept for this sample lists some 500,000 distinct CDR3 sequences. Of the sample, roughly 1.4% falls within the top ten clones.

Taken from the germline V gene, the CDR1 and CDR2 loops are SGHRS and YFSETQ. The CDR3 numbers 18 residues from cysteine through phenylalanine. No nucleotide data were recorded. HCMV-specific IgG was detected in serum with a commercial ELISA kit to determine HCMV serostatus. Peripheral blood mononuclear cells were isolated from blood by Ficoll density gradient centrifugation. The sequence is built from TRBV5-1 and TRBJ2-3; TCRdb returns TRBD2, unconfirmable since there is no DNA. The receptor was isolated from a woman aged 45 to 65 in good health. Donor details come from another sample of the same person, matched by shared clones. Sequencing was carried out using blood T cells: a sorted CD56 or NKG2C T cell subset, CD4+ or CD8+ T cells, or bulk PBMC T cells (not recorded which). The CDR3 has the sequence CASSPGISGRAVGDTQYF.